This T cell receptor (beta chain) stems from a study of blood T cell repertoires in COVID-19. Study summary: Sites across the United States, Italy and Spain contributed samples from acute and convalescent COVID-19. From T cells, B-cell-depleted T cells, or PBMCs came the material, which was cDNA or gDNA.

Assay used: immunoSEQ multiplex PCR; TCRdb lists only in-frame clones, some missing. The sample yields more than 300,000 clones, roughly nine tenths seen once. Between the trimmed V and J ends, which lost 0 bases and 2 bases, there was a span of 11 bases. This CDR3 is 15 amino acids long. Germline V CDR1 and CDR2: MNHEY, SVGAGI. This chain uses TRBV6-5 with TRBJ2-7; D is undetermined. This TCR derives from a man between 18 and 35 years old who had recovered from COVID-19. The sequenced material came from peripheral blood. CDR3 loop: CASSYSFGVAYEQYF. CDR3 DNA: TGTGCCAGCAGTTACTCGTTCGGTGTAGCCTACGAGCAGTACTTC.